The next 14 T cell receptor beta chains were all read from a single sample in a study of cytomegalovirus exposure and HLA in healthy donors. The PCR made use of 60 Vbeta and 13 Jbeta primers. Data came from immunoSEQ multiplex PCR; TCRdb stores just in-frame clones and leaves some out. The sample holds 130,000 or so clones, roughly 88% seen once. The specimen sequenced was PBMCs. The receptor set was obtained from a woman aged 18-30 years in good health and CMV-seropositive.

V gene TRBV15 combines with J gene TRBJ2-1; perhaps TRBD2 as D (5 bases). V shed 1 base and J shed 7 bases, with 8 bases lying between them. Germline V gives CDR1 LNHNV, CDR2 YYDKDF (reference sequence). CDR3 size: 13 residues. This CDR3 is CATSRVRENEQFF. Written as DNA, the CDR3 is TGTGCCACCAGCAGAGTTAGGGAGAATGAGCAGTTCTTC.

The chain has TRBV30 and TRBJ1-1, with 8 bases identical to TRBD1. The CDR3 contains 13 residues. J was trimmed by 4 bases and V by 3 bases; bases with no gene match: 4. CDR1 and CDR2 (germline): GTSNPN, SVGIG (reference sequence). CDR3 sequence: CAWRPTGGTEAFF. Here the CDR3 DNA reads TGTGCCTGGAGACCAACAGGGGGCACTGAAGCTTTCTTT.

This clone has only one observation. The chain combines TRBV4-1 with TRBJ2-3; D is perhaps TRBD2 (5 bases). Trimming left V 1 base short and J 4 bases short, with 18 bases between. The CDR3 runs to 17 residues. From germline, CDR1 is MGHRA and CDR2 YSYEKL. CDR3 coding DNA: TGCGCCAGCAGCCAAGGGGTGGTGGCTAGCTCGGCAGATACGCAGTATTTT. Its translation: CASSQGVVASSADTQYF.

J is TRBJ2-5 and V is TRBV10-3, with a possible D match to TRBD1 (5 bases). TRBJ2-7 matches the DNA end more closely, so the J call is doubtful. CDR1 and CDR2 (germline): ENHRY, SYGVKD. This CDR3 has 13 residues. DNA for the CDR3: TGTGCCATCAGTTTAGGGGCTTCCTACGAGCAGTACTTC. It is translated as CAISLGASYEQYF.

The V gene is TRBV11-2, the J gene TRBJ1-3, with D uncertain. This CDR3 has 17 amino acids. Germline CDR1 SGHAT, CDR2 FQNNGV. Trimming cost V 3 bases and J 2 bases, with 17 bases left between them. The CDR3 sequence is CASSLALTGSPGNTIYF. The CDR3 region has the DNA TGTGCCAGCAGCTTGGCCCTTACGGGGTCACCTGGAAACACCATATATTTT. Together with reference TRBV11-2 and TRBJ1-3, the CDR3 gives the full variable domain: EAGVAQSPRYKIIEKRQSVAFWCNPISGHATLYWYQQILGQGPKLLIQFQNNGVVDDSQLPKDRFSAERLKGVDSTLKIQPAKLEDSAVYLCASSLALTGSPGNTIYFGEGSWLTVV.

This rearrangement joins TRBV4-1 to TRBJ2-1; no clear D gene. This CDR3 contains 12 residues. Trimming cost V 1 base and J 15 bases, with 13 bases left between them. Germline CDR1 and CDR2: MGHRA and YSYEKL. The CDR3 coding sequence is TGCGCCAGCAGCCAAGGAGGCCTGGAACGGTTCTTC. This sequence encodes CASSQGGLERFF.

The CDR3 DNA follows: TGTGCCAGCTCACCACTGGGACAGGGAGACAATGAGCAGTTCTTC. Residues: CASSPLGQGDNEQFF. This chain joins TRBV18 and TRBJ2-1; 9 nucleotides agree with TRBD1. This CDR3 is built from 15 residues. CDR1 and CDR2 from the germline V gene are KGHSH and LQKENI. Losses at the gene ends were 1 base for V and 5 bases for J; bases not matched to a gene: 3.

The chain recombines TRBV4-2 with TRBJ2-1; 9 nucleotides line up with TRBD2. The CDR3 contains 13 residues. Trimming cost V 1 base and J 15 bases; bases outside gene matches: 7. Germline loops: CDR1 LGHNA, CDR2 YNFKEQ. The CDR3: CASSQGLAGEVFF. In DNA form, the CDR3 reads TGTGCCAGCAGCCAAGGGTTAGCGGGGGAGGTGTTCTTC.

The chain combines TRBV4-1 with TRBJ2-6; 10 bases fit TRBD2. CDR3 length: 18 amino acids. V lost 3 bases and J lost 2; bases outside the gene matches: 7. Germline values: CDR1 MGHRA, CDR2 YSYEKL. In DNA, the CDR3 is TGCGCCAGCAGCCATCCGGGGCTAGCGGGGGCTGGGGCCAACGTCCTGACTTTC. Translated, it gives CASSHPGLAGAGANVLTF.

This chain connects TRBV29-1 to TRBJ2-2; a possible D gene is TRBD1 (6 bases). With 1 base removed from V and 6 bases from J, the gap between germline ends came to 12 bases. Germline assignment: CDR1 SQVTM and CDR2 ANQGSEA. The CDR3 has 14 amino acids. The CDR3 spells CSVEVTGVAGELFF. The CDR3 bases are TGCAGCGTTGAAGTGACAGGAGTTGCCGGGGAGCTGTTTTTT.

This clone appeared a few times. The CDR3 protein is CASSSNPNTEAFF. The CDR3 region has the DNA TGTGCCAGCAGCTCCAATCCGAACACTGAAGCTTTCTTT. The rearrangement joins TRBV7-3 to TRBJ1-1; D remains unclear. Germline V gene sequence: CDR1 SGHTA, CDR2 FQGTGA. The CDR3 length is 13 residues. V gave up 4 bases and J gave up 1 base, with 7 bases separating them.

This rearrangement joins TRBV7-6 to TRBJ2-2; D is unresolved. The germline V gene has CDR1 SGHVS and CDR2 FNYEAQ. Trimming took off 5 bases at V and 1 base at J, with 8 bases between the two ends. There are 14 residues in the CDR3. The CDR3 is CASSRDWNTGELFF. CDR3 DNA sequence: TGTGCCAGCAGCCGAGACTGGAACACCGGGGAGCTGTTTTTT.

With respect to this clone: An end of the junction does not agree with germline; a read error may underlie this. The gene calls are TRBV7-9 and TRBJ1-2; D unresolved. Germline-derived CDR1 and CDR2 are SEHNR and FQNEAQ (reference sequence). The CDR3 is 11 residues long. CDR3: CSSSRHSGYTF. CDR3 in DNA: TGTTCCAGCAGCAGACACAGCGGCTACACCTTC.

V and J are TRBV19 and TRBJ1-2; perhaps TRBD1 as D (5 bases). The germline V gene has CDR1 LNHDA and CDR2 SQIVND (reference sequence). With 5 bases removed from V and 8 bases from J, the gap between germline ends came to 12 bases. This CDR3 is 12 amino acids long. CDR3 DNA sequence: TGTGCCAGTAGTGGGAACAGGACGGGCTACACCTTC. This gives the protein CASSGNRTGYTF.